This T cell receptor beta chain was documented in a study of T-cell memory formation after mild COVID-19. Study-wide context: The study found TCR clusters largely donor specific.

In germline, CDR1 is MGHRA, CDR2 YSYEKL. Trimming shortened V by 0 bases and J by 2 bases, and 8 bases separated the two germline ends. The CDR3 loop spans 15 amino acids. MiXCR, applied by TCRdb to the 5' RACE reads, yields one record per CDR3 protein. This sample has 450,000 or so distinct CDR3 sequences, with nearly 25% found just once. This clonotype was observed a handful of times. The J gene is TRBJ1-3, the V gene TRBV4-1; tentative D call: TRBD1 (6 bases). The sequencing sample was made of PBMCs or a T cell subset sorted from them (not recorded which). The sequence was obtained from an adult woman who had mild COVID-19 (a few samples of this study predate the infection). Cell type and time point are not known. This CDR3 reads CASSQDRTAGNTIYF. In DNA form, the CDR3 reads TGCGCCAGCAGCCAAGATCGGACAGCTGGAAACACCATATATTTT.